Listed here is a single T cell receptor (beta chain). Its antigen is still unknown. MiXCR, applied by TCRdb to the reads, yields one record per CDR3 protein. The table includes around 800,000 distinct CDR3 sequences, approximately 32% detected once. The sample comes from a study of T cell repertoires in cytomegalovirus infection. The wider study: Researchers turned to recently identified HLA-C-restricted CMV epitopes as well as well-studied HLA-B-restricted ones. Indicated by public TCR beta signatures were CMV infection and matching HLA type. Whole-study findings and limits: The cumulative frequency of public TCR beta families distinguished individuals who carried CMV together with the relevant HLA.

The germline CDR1 and CDR2 sequences are MNHEY and SMNVEV (reference sequence). This CDR3 has 11 amino acids. Trimming took off 8 bases at V and 4 bases at J, with 6 bases between the two ends. The V call is TRBV27, the J call TRBJ2-1, with D hard to call. Specimen: cultured CD8+ T cells from PBMCs, collected from culture after CMV antigen stimulation. This clonotype was sampled from a human donor in good health (CMV status not recorded). Some clones in this sample may be carry-over from other donors' samples. CDR3 region: CASAQYNEQFF. The CDR3 DNA sequence: TGTGCCAGCGCCCAATACAATGAGCAGTTCTTC.